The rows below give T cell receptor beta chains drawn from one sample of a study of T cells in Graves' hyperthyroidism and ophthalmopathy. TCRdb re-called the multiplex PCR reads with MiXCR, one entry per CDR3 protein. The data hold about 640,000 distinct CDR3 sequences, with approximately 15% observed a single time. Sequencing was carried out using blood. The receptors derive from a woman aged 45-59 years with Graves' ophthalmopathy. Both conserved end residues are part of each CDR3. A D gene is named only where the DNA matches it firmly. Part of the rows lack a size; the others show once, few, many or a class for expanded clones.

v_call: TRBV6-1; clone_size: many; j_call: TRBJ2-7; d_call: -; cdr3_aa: CASTQPDGSYEQYF; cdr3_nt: TGTGCCAGCACCCAACCCGACGGCTCCTACGAGCAGTACTTC
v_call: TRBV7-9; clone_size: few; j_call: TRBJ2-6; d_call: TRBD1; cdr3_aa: CASSLALQGAGANVLTF; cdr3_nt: TGTGCCAGCAGCTTAGCGCTTCAGGGGGCTGGGGCCAACGTCCTGACTTTC
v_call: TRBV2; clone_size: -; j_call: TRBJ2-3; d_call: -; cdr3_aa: CASIPGTDSGESTGTQYF; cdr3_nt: TGTGCCAGCATCCCCGGGACAGATAGCGGAGAGAGCACAGGTACGCAGTATTTT
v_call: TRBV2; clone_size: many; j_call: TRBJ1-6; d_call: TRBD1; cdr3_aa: CASRAGTGQRSPLHF; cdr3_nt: TGTGCCAGCAGAGCCGGGACAGGGCAGAGGTCACCCCTCCACTTT
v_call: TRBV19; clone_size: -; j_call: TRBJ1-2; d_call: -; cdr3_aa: CASSIDYYGYTF; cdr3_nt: TGTGCCAGTAGTATCGACTACTATGGCTACACCTTC
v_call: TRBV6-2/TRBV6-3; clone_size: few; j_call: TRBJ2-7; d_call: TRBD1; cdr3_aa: CASSLQGVHEQYF; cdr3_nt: TGTGCCAGCAGTCTACAGGGGGTCCACGAGCAGTACTTC
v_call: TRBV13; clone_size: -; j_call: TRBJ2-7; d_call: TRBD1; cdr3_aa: CASRPKRGGPYEQYF; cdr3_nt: TGTGCCAGCAGACCCAAAAGAGGGGGCCCCTACGAGCAGTACTTC
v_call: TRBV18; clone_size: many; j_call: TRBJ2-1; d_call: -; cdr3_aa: CASSPQGYNEQFF; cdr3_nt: TGTGCCAGCTCACCCCAGGGTTACAATGAGCAGTTCTTC
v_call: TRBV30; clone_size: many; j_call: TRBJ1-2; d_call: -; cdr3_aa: CAWSTTPGQQGYTF; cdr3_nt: TGTGCCTGGAGTACGACCCCCGGGCAGCAGGGCTACACCTTC
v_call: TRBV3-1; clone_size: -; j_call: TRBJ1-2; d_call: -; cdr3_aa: CASSQDRGVHGYTF; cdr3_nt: TGTGCCAGCAGCCAAGATCGGGGGGTACATGGCTACACCTTC
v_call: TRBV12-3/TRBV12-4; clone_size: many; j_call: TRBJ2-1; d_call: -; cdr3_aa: CASRAGEALSYNEQFF; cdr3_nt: TGTGCCAGCAGGGCTGGAGAAGCTTTGTCCTACAATGAGCAGTTCTTC
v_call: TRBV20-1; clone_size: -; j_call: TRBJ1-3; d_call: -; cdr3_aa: CSARDFVSSGNTIYF; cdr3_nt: TGCAGTGCTAGAGATTTCGTTTCTAGTGGAAACACCATATATTTT
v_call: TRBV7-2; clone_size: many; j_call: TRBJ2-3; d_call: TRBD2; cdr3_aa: CASSFNAGVDTQYF; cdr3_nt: TGTGCCAGCAGCTTCAATGCGGGAGTGGATACGCAGTATTTT
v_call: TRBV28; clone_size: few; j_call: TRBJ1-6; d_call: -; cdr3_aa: CASNAGTLNSPLHF; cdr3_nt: TGTGCCAGCAACGCCGGGACCTTAAATTCACCCCTCCACTTT
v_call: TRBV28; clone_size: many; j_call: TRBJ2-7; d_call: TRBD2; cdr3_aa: CASRRLAAFPSYEQYF; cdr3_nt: TGTGCCAGCCGCAGACTAGCGGCATTTCCATCCTACGAGCAGTACTTC
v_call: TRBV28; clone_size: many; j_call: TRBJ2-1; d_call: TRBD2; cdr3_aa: CASSPREANNEQFF; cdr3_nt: TGTGCCAGCAGTCCCCGGGAGGCAAACAATGAGCAGTTCTTC
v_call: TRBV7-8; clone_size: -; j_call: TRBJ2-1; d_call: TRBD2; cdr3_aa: CASRSSGGPPYNEQFF; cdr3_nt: TGTGCCAGCAGATCTAGCGGGGGTCCCCCCTACAATGAGCAGTTCTTC
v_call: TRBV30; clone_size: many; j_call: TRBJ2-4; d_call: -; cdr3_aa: CAWRTKNIQYF; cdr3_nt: TGTGCCTGGAGGACTAAAAACATTCAGTACTTC
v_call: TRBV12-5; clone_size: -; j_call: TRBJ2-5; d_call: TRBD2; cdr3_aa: CASGTGTSGSETQYF; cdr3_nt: TGTGCTAGTGGAACCGGGACTAGCGGGTCCGAGACCCAGTACTTC
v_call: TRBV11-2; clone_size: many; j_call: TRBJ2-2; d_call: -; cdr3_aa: CASSTGVRSGTGELFF; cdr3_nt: TGTGCCAGCAGCACGGGGGTAAGGTCAGGCACCGGGGAGCTGTTTTTT
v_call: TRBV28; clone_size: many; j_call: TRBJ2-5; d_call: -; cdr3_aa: CASSLVVLHRGETQYF; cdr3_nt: TGTGCCAGCAGTTTGGTTGTACTACATCGGGGAGAGACCCAGTACTTC
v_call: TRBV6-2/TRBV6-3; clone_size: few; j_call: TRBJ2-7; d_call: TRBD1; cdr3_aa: CASRETGQGAYEQYF; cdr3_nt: TGTGCCAGCAGAGAAACAGGACAGGGCGCTTACGAGCAGTACTTC
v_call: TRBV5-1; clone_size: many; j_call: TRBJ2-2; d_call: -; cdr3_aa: CASSPNLLATGELFF; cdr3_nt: TGCGCCAGCAGTCCTAATTTGCTAGCGACCGGGGAGCTGTTTTTT
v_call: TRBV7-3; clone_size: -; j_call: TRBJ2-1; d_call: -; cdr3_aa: CASSSTSWSEQFF; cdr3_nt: TGTGCCAGCAGCTCCACTAGTTGGAGCGAGCAGTTCTTC
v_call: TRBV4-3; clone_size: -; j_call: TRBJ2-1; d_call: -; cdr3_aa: CASSQDFRAVRSGDEQFF; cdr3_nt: TGCGCCAGCAGCCAAGATTTCCGGGCGGTGAGATCGGGCGATGAGCAGTTCTTC
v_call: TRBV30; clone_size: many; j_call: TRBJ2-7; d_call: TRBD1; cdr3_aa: CAWTRGQGIDEQYF; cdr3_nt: TGTGCCTGGACTCGCGGACAGGGAATCGACGAGCAGTACTTC
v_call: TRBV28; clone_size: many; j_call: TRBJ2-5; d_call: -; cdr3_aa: CASSLRRQWDGTQYF; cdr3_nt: TGTGCCAGCAGTTTAAGAAGGCAATGGGATGGGACCCAGTACTTC
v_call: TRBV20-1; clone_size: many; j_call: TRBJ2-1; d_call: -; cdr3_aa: CSLARDWYNEQFF; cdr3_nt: TGCAGTCTAGCCCGGGATTGGTACAATGAGCAGTTCTTC
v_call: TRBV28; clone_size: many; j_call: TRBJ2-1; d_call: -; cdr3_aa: CASTPIIRVGNEQFF; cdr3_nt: TGTGCCAGCACCCCAATTATTAGGGTTGGGAATGAGCAGTTCTTC
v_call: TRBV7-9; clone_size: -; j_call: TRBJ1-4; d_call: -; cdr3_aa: CASSPPEGATNEKLFF; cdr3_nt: TGTGCCAGCAGCCCCCCGGAGGGAGCAACTAATGAAAAACTGTTTTTT
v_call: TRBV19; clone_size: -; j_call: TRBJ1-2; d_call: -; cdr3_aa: CASSIEAFQEISDGYTF; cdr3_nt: TGTGCCAGTAGTATAGAGGCATTCCAGGAAATTTCGGATGGCTACACCTTC
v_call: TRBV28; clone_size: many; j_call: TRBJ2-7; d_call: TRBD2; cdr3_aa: CASISGSREQYF; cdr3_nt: TGTGCCAGCATTAGCGGGAGTCGCGAGCAGTACTTC
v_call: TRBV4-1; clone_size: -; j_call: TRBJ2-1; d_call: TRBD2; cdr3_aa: CASSQEGGRTSYNEQFF; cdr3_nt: TGCGCCAGCAGCCAAGAAGGCGGGAGGACCTCCTACAATGAGCAGTTCTTC
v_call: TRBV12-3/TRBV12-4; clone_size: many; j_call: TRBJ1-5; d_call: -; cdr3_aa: CASRGQPNQPQHF; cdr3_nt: TGTGCCAGCAGAGGACAGCCCAATCAGCCCCAGCATTTT
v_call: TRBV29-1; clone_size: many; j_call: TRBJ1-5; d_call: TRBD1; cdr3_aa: CSVAQGVTQPQHF; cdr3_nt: TGCAGCGTTGCACAGGGGGTTACTCAGCCCCAGCATTTT
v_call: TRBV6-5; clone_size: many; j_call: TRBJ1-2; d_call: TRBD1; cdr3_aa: CASSYSGQGAHLNYGYTF; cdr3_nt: TGTGCCAGCAGTTACTCCGGACAGGGGGCGCATCTAAACTATGGCTACACCTTC
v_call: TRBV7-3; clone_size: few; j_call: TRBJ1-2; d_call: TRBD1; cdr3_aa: CTSSRGQGRPYTF; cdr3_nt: TGTACCAGCAGCCGTGGACAGGGCCGACCCTACACCTTC
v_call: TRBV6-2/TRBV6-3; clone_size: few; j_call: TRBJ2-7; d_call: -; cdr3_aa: CASSYRTALEQYF; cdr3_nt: TGTGCCAGCAGTTACAGGACTGCGCTCGAGCAGTACTTC
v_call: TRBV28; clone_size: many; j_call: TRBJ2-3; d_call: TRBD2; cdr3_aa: CASSPSGLDFDTQYF; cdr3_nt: TGTGCCAGCAGTCCATCGGGACTAGATTTTGATACGCAGTATTTT
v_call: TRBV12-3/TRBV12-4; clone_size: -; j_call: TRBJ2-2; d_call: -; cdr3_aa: CASTSGSGPPELFF; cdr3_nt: TGTGCCAGCACCTCTGGTAGCGGCCCACCTGAGCTGTTTTTT
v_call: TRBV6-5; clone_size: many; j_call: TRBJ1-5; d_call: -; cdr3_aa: CASSYSWTENQPQHF; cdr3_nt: TGTGCCAGCAGTTACTCCTGGACAGAGAATCAGCCCCAGCATTTT
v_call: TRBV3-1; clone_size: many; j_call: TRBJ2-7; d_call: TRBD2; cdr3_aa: CASSQVWGHQTSGNSYEQYF; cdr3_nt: TGTGCCAGCAGCCAAGTTTGGGGACACCAGACTAGCGGGAACTCCTACGAGCAGTACTTC
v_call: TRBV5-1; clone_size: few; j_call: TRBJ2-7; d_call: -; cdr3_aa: CASSIYRDEQYF; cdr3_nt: TGCGCCAGCAGCATCTACAGGGACGAGCAGTACTTC
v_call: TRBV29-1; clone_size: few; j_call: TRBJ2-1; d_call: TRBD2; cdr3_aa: CSVEDLAGGKNEQFF; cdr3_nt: TGCAGCGTTGAAGATCTAGCGGGAGGGAAGAATGAGCAGTTCTTC
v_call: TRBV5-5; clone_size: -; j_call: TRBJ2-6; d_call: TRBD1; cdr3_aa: CASRSGTGVHSGANVLTF; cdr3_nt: TGTGCCAGCAGGTCCGGGACAGGGGTCCATTCTGGGGCCAACGTCCTGACTTTC